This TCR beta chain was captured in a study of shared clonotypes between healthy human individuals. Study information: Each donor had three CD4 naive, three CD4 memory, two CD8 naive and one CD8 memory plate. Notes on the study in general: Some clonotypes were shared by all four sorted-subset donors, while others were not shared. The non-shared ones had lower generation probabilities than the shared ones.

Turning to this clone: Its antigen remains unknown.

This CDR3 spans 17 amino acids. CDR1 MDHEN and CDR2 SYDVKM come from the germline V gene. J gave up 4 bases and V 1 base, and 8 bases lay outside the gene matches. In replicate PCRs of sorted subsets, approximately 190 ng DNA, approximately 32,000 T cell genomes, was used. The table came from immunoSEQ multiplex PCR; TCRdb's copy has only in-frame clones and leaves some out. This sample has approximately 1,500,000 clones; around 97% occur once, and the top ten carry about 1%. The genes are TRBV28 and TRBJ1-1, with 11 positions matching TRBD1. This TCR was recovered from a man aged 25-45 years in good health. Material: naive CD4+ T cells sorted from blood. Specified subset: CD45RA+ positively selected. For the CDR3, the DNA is TGTGCCAGCAGTTTATTCAGTTCAGGGACAGGGGGCACTGAAGCTTTCTTT. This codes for CASSLFSSGTGGTEAFF.